Presented here are 30 T cell receptor beta chains from one specimen sequenced in a study of blood T cells in healthy people across ages. Primed by a sample-barcoded 5' primer and a J-beta primer mix, a second PCR proceeded for about 7 to 12 cycles. TCRdb analysed the 5' RACE reads with MiXCR anew, one entry per CDR3 protein. The sample includes 600,000 or so distinct CDR3 sequences, about 30% of them seen just once. The source material was blood. These receptors all stem from a woman older than 75 in good health.

The chain joins TRBV29-1 to TRBJ2-1, with a tentative D call TRBD2 (5 bases). The CDR3 consists of 15 residues. V lost 3 bases and J lost 4, with 16 bases in between. Germline CDR1 reads SQVTM; CDR2 reads ANQGSEA. The CDR3 DNA follows: TGCAGCGTTGACCGCCTAGCCCTACCTTACAATGAGCAGTTCTTC. Residues: CSVDRLALPYNEQFF.

This chain connects TRBV6-4 to TRBJ2-1, with 10 nucleotides matching TRBD2. The germline V gene has CDR1 MRHNA and CDR2 SNTAGT. This CDR3 region has 13 residues. The V gene end was trimmed by 5 bases and the J gene end by 7 bases; junction bases not matched to a gene: 2. This CDR3 reads CASSSGGENEQFF. CDR3 bases: TGTGCCAGCAGTAGCGGGGGGGAAAATGAGCAGTTCTTC.

This clonotype has ten or more counts. This chain joins TRBV4-2 and TRBJ2-6, with D maybe TRBD1 (5 bases). V was shortened by 0 bases and J by 0 bases, with 15 bases between the two germline ends. In germline, CDR1 is LGHNA, CDR2 YNFKEQ. The CDR3 covers 19 residues. The CDR3: CASSQEIPGFNSGANVLTF. The CDR3 DNA is TGTGCCAGCAGCCAAGAGATCCCAGGGTTCAACTCTGGGGCCAACGTCCTGACTTTC.

In its sample, this clonotype was seen a few times. The chain is built from TRBV2 and TRBJ2-3; either TRBD1 or TRBD2 may fit D (6 bases each). CDR3 length: 15 amino acids. Trimming removed 8 bases from V and 2 bases from J, with 17 bases in between. Germline-derived CDR1 and CDR2 are SNHLY and FYNNEI. The DNA of the CDR3 is TGTGCCAGCGGCCGGGGGCAGGGAGACACAGATACGCAGTATTTT. It specifies CASGRGQGDTDTQYF.

This clonotype was seen ten or more times. The chain joins TRBV7-6 to TRBJ2-7; no definite D call. V was trimmed by 5 bases and J by 3 bases, leaving 11 bases between them. The CDR3 has 13 residues. The germline V gene has CDR1 SGHVS and CDR2 FNYEAQ. CDR3 coding DNA: TGTGCCAGCAGCCTCTCCCCGTACTACGAGCAGTACTTC. The encoded protein is CASSLSPYYEQYF.

This sequence joins TRBV3-1 and TRBJ2-1; 8 bases line up with TRBD2. The length of the CDR3 is 16 residues. The germline V gene encodes CDR1 LGHDT and CDR2 YNNKEL (reference sequence). V dropped 2 bases and J dropped 0; count of bases not matched to a gene: 3. The CDR3 loop reads CASSQPLAGSYNEQFF. DNA of the CDR3: TGTGCCAGCAGCCAACCCCTAGCGGGCTCCTACAATGAGCAGTTCTTC.

As regards this clonotype: This may be a read error: a much more frequent sequence differs by one nucleotide. The V gene is TRBV12-3 or TRBV12-4, the J gene TRBJ1-5; D is unclear. V was trimmed by 6 bases and J by 1 base, leaving 13 bases between them. The CDR3 spans 15 residues. Here the CDR3 reads CASSPNGRSNQPQHF. The CDR3, as DNA: TGTGCCAGCAGCCCGAACGGACGAAGCAATCAGCCCCAGCATTTT.

This clonotype was detected many times. The chain recombines TRBV7-8 with TRBJ2-1, with a weak D call TRBD1 (8 bases). Trimming left V 5 bases short and J 9 bases short, with 20 bases between. The germline CDR1 and CDR2 sequences are SGHVS and FQNEAQ. CDR3 length: 15 amino acids. In DNA, the CDR3 is TGTGCCAGCAGCCCCCACAGGGGGGGGGTCGCTGAGCAGTTCTTC. It translates to CASSPHRGGVAEQFF.

This clonotype was found many times. Possible read error: a much larger clone is one base away. The V gene is TRBV7-4, the J gene TRBJ2-5; 9 bases match TRBD1. CDR1 is SGHVT, CDR2 SQSDAQ, per germline. J gave up 11 bases and V 4 bases, and 14 bases lay outside the gene matches. The CDR3 runs 15 residues. The CDR3 nucleotides read TGTGCCAGCAGCTCCCGACAGGGGGAGAGGAGTGAGCAGTACTTC. It specifies CASSSRQGERSEQYF.

In this sample, this clonotype turned up many times. This chain links TRBV27 with TRBJ2-1, with unresolved D. CDR3 length: 11 amino acids. Germline assignment: CDR1 MNHEY and CDR2 SMNVEV (reference sequence). With 5 bases removed from V and 7 bases from J, the gap between germline ends came to 6 bases. CDR3 coding DNA: TGTGCCAGCAGTGCCTTAAATGAGCAGTTCTTC. Amino acid sequence: CASSALNEQFF.

This clonotype was observed many times. The chain links TRBV20-1 to TRBJ2-1, with 11 bases lining up with TRBD2. This CDR3 has 15 amino acids. Germline V gene lookup returns CDR1 DFQATT and CDR2 SNEGSKA (reference sequence). The J segment lost 7 bases and the V segment lost 0 bases, leaving 5 bases of the junction unmatched. CDR3 sequence reads: CSARDSLAGGNEQFF. CDR3 coding DNA: TGCAGTGCTAGAGATAGTCTAGCGGGGGGAAATGAGCAGTTCTTC.

The CDR3 loop is CASSQTRTGINYGYTF. CDR3 nucleotide sequence: TGCGCCAGCAGTCAAACCCGGACAGGGATTAACTATGGCTACACCTTC. The rearrangement uses TRBV23-1 and TRBJ1-2; 8 bases align to TRBD1. TRBV23-1 qualifies as an ORF whose function is uncertain. The CDR3 length is 16 residues. V dropped 2 bases and J dropped 1; count of bases not matched to a gene: 6.

This clonotype was detected many times. This chain connects TRBV6-5 to TRBJ2-3; TRBD2 aligns across 14 bases. V gave up 6 bases and J gave up 5 bases; unmatched junction bases: 7. The CDR3 has 16 residues. Germline values: CDR1 MNHEY, CDR2 SVGAGI. CDR3 sequence: CASRRLAGGLGDTQYF. CDR3 nucleotide sequence: TGTGCCAGCAGGCGACTAGCGGGGGGGCTTGGAGATACGCAGTATTTT.

The chain joins TRBV20-1 to TRBJ2-7; the D is unclear. Per germline, CDR1 DFQATT and CDR2 SNEGSKA (reference sequence). The CDR3 extends over 16 amino acids. V lost 7 bases to trimming and J lost 0 bases, with 22 bases between them. CDR3: CSVSFYRRPDSYEQYF. The CDR3 coding sequence is TGCAGTGTGTCCTTTTATAGGCGGCCCGACTCCTACGAGCAGTACTTC.

The rearrangement links TRBV12-3 or TRBV12-4 to TRBJ2-3; perhaps TRBD2 as D (5 bases). The CDR3 covers 14 residues. The V end lost 5 bases, the J end lost 4 bases, and 13 bases lay between the germline ends. CDR3 sequence reads: CASSLPLSADTQYF. CDR3 coding DNA: TGTGCCAGCAGTCTCCCCCTTAGCGCAGATACGCAGTATTTT.

The chain uses TRBV7-9 and TRBJ2-3, with a possible D match to TRBD1 (5 bases). The germline gives CDR1 SEHNR, CDR2 FQNEAQ (reference sequence). The CDR3 runs to 12 residues. Trimming pared 3 bases from V and 9 bases from J, leaving 10 bases between. The CDR3 here is CASSLGLLTQYF. Here the CDR3 DNA reads TGTGCCAGCAGCTTGGGGCTACTCACGCAGTATTTT.

In this sample, this clonotype turned up once. This may stem from a read error, because a much larger clone lies one nucleotide away. The chain carries TRBV3-1 and TRBJ2-3; D is perhaps TRBD1 or TRBD2 (6 bases each). This CDR3 region has 16 residues. The V end lost 3 bases, the J end lost 7 bases, and 20 bases lay between the germline ends. The V gene's germline CDR1 is LGHDT and CDR2 YNNKEL (reference sequence). CDR3 DNA sequence: TGTGCCAGCAGCCAGGGGGCTAGCGCGGACTGTCATACGCAGTATTTT. Protein: CASSQGASADCHTQYF.

This clonotype appeared many times. J is TRBJ1-6 and V is TRBV7-3; possibly TRBD1 for D (6 bases). From germline, CDR1 is SGHTA and CDR2 FQGTGA. Trimming took 4 bases from V and 9 from J, leaving 10 bases between them. This CDR3 is 13 amino acids long. The CDR3 DNA is TGTGCCAGCAGCTCAACAGGGAGTTCACCCCTCCACTTT. Its translation is CASSSTGSSPLHF.

This clonotype was counted ten times or more. The rearrangement links TRBV15 to TRBJ2-3; 7 bases agree with TRBD2. CDR3 length equals 15 residues. CDR1 and CDR2 from the germline V gene are LNHNV and YYDKDF (reference sequence). Trimming removed 5 bases from V and 7 bases from J; junction bases left unmatched: 12. The DNA of the CDR3 is TGTGCCACCAGCGCGCTAGCGGTTGGGCTGAATACGCAGTATTTT. Encoded protein: CATSALAVGLNTQYF.

Of note for this clonotype: Possible read error: a much larger clone is one base away. The gene calls are TRBV11-3 and TRBJ2-1, with 8 bases that match TRBD2. The assigned J gene may be wrong: the sequence end matches TRBJ2-7 better. There are 15 residues in the CDR3. Germline V CDR1 and CDR2: SGHNT, YENEEA. CDR3 bases: TGTGCCAGCAGCTTGAGGACGGGGGGGTACAATGAGCAGTACTTC. This sequence encodes CASSLRTGGYNEQYF.

Concerning this clonotype: This could be a read error, since a much larger clone is one nucleotide away. J is TRBJ2-7 and V is TRBV28; no firm D call. Germline CDR1 and CDR2: MDHEN and SYDVKM. The CDR3 extends over 14 amino acids. Trimming took off 6 bases at V and 6 bases at J, with 18 bases between the two ends. CDR3 DNA sequence: TGTGCCAGCAGGTCCCCTCCCCCATTTGGCGAGCAGTACTTC. As protein: CASRSPPPFGEQYF.

The table lists this clonotype with many counts. The chain is built from TRBV4-3 and TRBJ2-7; D is undetermined. V lost 2 bases, J lost 2 bases, and 13 bases lay in between. Germline-derived CDR1 and CDR2 are LGHNA and YSLEER. There are 15 residues in the CDR3. The CDR3 region is CASSQSAGATYEQYF. The DNA of the CDR3 is TGCGCCAGCAGCCAATCGGCAGGAGCCACCTACGAGCAGTACTTC.

The table lists this clonotype with many counts. The rearrangement joins TRBV18 to TRBJ1-2; D is ambiguous. The V gene's germline CDR1 is KGHSH and CDR2 LQKENI. The CDR3 totals 12 residues. V was pared by 3 bases and J by 4 bases, with 6 bases between. CDR3 loop: CASSPEGYGYTF. The CDR3 region has the DNA TGTGCCAGCTCACCGGAAGGCTATGGCTACACCTTC.

V usage is TRBV6-1 and J usage is TRBJ1-2; D is unresolved. Germline V CDR1 and CDR2: MNHNS, SASEGT. This CDR3 region has 15 residues. V lost 10 bases and J lost 4, with 22 bases in between. For the CDR3, the DNA is TGTGCCACCCTGTATCGAGAAGGTCAGGTCTATGGCTACACCTTC. Translated, it gives CATLYREGQVYGYTF.

Comment on this clonotype: With a much larger clone just one base away, this may be a read error. The rearrangement uses TRBV11-2 and TRBJ2-1; D remains ambiguous. This CDR3 is 16 amino acids long. The V and J ends lost 3 bases and 0 bases respectively, with 12 bases between them. CDR1 is SGHAT and CDR2 is FQNNGV in the germline V gene. The CDR3 nucleotides are TGTGCCAGCAGCTTTCCCCGGGCTGGCTCCTACAATGAGCAGTTCTTC. Amino acids: CASSFPRAGSYNEQFF.

Concerning this clonotype itself: Since a much larger clone is just one base distant, this may be a read error. This rearrangement joins TRBV20-1 to TRBJ1-4; the D gene is possibly TRBD1 (6 bases). The germline gives CDR1 DFQATT, CDR2 SNEGSKA (reference sequence). The CDR3 is 15 amino acids. The CDR3 nucleotides read TGCAGTGCTAGGGAAGGACAGTTCCATAATGAAAAACGGTTTTTT. Residues: CSAREGQFHNEKRFF.

This clonotype turned up a few times. This chain uses TRBV7-3 with TRBJ1-1; TRBD1 matches 7 bases. From germline, CDR1 is SGHTA and CDR2 FQGTGA. Trimming took 4 bases from V and 1 from J; bases not matched to a gene: 6. The length of the CDR3 is 15 residues. This CDR3 reads CASSSSTGWNTEAFF. In DNA, the CDR3 is TGTGCCAGCAGCTCCTCGACAGGGTGGAACACTGAAGCTTTCTTT.

The chain links TRBV6-5 to TRBJ1-1; no clear D gene. Germline CDR1 and CDR2: MNHEY and SVGAGI. V shed 3 bases and J shed 4 bases, with 18 bases lying between them. There are 16 residues in the CDR3. DNA for the CDR3: TGTGCCAGCAGTTATAGCGCACAGATCCCTTCCACTGAAGCTTTCTTT. It yields the protein CASSYSAQIPSTEAFF.

This clonotype was found many times. This chain uses TRBV7-2 with TRBJ2-3; possible D gene TRBD1, 5 bases. This CDR3 contains 15 residues. Trimming shortened V by 2 bases and J by 2 bases, and 11 bases separated the two germline ends. Germline V CDR1 and CDR2: SGHTA, FQGNSA. Written as DNA, the CDR3 is TGTGCCAGCAGCTTAAGACAGAGACCCACAGATACGCAGTATTTT. Translating it yields CASSLRQRPTDTQYF.

This clonotype occurred a few times. The chain joins TRBV6-2 or TRBV6-3 to TRBJ2-2; D remains unclear. Germline V gene sequence: CDR1 MNHEY, CDR2 SVGEGT. The CDR3 runs 15 residues. V lost 2 bases and J lost 3, with 10 bases in between. CDR3 loop: CASSYRSQYTGELFF. As DNA, the CDR3 is TGTGCCAGCAGTTACCGTAGTCAGTACACCGGGGAGCTGTTTTTT.